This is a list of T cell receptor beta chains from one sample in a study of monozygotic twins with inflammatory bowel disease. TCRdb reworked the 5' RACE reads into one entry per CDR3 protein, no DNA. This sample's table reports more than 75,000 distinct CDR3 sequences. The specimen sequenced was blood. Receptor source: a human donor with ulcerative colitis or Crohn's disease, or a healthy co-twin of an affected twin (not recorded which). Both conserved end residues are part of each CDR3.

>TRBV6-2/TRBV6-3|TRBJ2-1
CASTGTLRLNEQFF
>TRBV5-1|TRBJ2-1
CASRKIQGFEQFF
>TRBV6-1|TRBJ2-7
CASSETRSEQYF
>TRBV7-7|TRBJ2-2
CASSLMANTGELFF
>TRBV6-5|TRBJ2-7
CASSYRTGTPYEQYF
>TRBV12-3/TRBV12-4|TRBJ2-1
CASSKTRADEQFF
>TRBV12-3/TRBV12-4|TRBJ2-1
CASSLASGGSNRVNEQFF
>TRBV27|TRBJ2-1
CASRVGILNPYNEQFF
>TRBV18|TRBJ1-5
CASSPGVNQPQHF
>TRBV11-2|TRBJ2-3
CASSSGTSGRTDTQYF
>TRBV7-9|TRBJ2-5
CASSKEVAGGTQTQYF
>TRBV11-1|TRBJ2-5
CASSLLGQGAVIVQETQYF
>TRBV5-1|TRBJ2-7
CASSVVEGGGYEQYF
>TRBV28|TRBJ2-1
CASSSGGYMNEQFF
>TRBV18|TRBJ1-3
CASFWDSTGNTIYF
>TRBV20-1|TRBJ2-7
CSGGQKVDEQYF
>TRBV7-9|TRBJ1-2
CASSPTWGLVSGYTF
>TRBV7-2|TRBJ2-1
CASSPRLTRGGPNEQFF